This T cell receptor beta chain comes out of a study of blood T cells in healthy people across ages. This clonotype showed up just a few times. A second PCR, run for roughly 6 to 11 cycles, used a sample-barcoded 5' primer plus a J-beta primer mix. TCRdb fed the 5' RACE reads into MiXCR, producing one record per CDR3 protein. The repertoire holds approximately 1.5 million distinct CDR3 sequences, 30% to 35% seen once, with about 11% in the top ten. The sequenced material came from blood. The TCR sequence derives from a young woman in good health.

The CDR3 DNA is TGTGCCGCCGAGGAGGGGGGGTTATACGAGCAGTACTTC. Translated, it gives CAAEEGGLYEQYF. This chain uses TRBV15 with TRBJ2-7, with TRBD2 as a possible D gene (7 bases). Trimming took 11 bases from V and 4 from J, leaving 18 bases between them. Germline loops: CDR1 LNHNV, CDR2 YYDKDF (reference sequence). The CDR3 runs to 13 residues. The variable domain in full, completed from reference TRBV15 and TRBJ2-7, reads DAMVIQNPRYQVTQFGKPVTLSCSQTLNHNVMYWYQQKSSQAPKLLFHYYDKDFNNEADTPDNFQSRRPNTSFCFLDIRSPGLGDTAMYLCAAEEGGLYEQYFGPGTRLTVT.